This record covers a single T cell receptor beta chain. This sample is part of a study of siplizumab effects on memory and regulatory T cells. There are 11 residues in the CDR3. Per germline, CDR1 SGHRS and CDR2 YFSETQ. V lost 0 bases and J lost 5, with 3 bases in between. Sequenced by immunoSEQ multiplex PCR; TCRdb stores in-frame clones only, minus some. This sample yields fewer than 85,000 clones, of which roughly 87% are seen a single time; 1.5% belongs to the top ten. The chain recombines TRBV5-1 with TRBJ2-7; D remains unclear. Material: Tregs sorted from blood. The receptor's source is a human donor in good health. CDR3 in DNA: TGCGCCAGCAGCTTGGGTCACGAGCAGTACTTC. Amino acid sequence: CASSLGHEQYF.